The rows below give T cell receptor beta chains drawn from one sample of a study of memory CD4+ T cells and cytomegalovirus serostatus. The table came from immunoSEQ multiplex PCR; TCRdb's copy has only in-frame clones and leaves some out. The sample consists of fewer than 40,000 clones, roughly 85% of them appearing once. Sequenced material: memory CD4+ T cells from blood. The receptors stem from an adult in good health and CMV-seropositive. Each CDR3 is given with its conserved first and last residue. Expanded clones are given a class, and other clones once, few, many or no size at all.

abundance	v_gene	j_gene	CDR3aa
few	TRBV25-1	TRBJ1-1	CASSESIRGLETEAFF
.	TRBV2	TRBJ2-1	CASSSSGTGVNEQFF
.	TRBV5-1	TRBJ1-4	CASSRGSQASSNEKLFF
.	TRBV7-7	TRBJ2-3	CASSPGTGRTDTQYF
.	TRBV14	TRBJ1-6	CASSLQGGWANSPLHF
.	TRBV5-4	TRBJ2-3	CASSLGFGGGTDTQYF
.	TRBV7-8	TRBJ2-5	CASSSSGQGRETQYF
.	TRBV9	TRBJ2-5	CASSVGGETQYF
few	TRBV27	TRBJ2-3	CASSSPSTVSTDTQYF
.	TRBV7-9	TRBJ1-1	CASSLGLGNTEAFF
.	TRBV9	TRBJ2-1	CASSVSYNEQFF
once	TRBV2	TRBJ1-5	CASSVQVVNQPQHF
.	TRBV7-9	TRBJ1-2	CASSPRGHGYTF
.	TRBV6-5	TRBJ1-2	CASSYGGEYYGYTF
once	TRBV28	TRBJ2-7	CASSRQGVRNEQYF
medium-sized	TRBV7-9	TRBJ1-5	CASSLGGTGNQPQHF
.	TRBV4-2	TRBJ2-1	CASSQGDRSSYNEQFF
.	TRBV18	TRBJ2-6	CASSPPDVASGANVLTF
.	TRBV4-3	TRBJ2-3	CASSQDSRGGDTQYF
.	TRBV19	TRBJ2-7	CASSIGGGAKEQYF
.	TRBV10-3	TRBJ2-7	CAISESEYEQYF
.	TRBV4-3	TRBJ2-1	CASARGDGSPTQCSYNEQFF
.	TRBV13	TRBJ2-5	CASSLGRRQQETQYF
once	TRBV2	TRBJ2-5	CASRRQGEQETQYF
.	TRBV11-2	TRBJ2-1	CASSLDLTFSYNEQFF
.	TRBV7-2	TRBJ2-3	CASSLWGAGTDTQYF